Listed here are 10 T cell receptor beta chains from one sample, sequenced in a study of T-cell reconstitution after alpha-beta-depleted transplantation in children. TCRbeta library preparation incorporated unique molecular identifiers. One entry per CDR3 protein results from TCRdb running MiXCR on the PCR reads. The data hold hundreds of thousands of distinct CDR3 sequences, with 11% observed a single time. Material: PBMCs, obtained before TCRalphabeta/CD19-depleted stem cell transplant. These receptors were taken from a child in the first two years of life with acute myeloid leukemia, due to receive a stem cell transplant.

This clonotype was seen many times. The CDR3 coding sequence is TGCGCCAGCAGCTTGGAGGGCAGTAGCTACACCTTC. Translation: CASSLEGSSYTF. The J gene is TRBJ1-2, the V gene TRBV5-1, with D unclear. Germline V gene lookup returns CDR1 SGHRS and CDR2 YFSETQ. The CDR3 has 12 amino acids. V was pared by 0 bases and J by 9 bases, with 9 bases between.

In this sample, this clonotype turned up many times. The chain combines TRBV5-1 with TRBJ2-7; 10 positions match TRBD2. The CDR3 consists of 17 residues. J lost 5 bases, V lost 3 bases, and 14 bases had no gene match. Germline values: CDR1 SGHRS, CDR2 YFSETQ. CDR3 loop: CASSSAASGRIGDEQYF. CDR3 DNA sequence: TGCGCCAGCAGCTCGGCGGCTAGCGGGAGAATCGGTGACGAGCAGTACTTC.

This clonotype was observed many times. The V and J genes are TRBV7-9 and TRBJ1-1; D gene unclear. Germline lookup yields CDR1 SEHNR and CDR2 FQNEAQ (reference sequence). Trimming pared 2 bases from V and 6 bases from J, leaving 7 bases between. CDR3 length: 12 amino acids. CDR3 sequence reads: CASSLNRPEAFF. In nucleotides, the CDR3 is TGTGCCAGCAGCTTAAATAGGCCTGAAGCTTTCTTT.

At least ten counts were recorded for this clonotype. The chain is built from TRBV28 and TRBJ2-7, with D hard to call. Germline values: CDR1 MDHEN, CDR2 SYDVKM. The ends were cut back, 3 bases at V and 10 bases at J, with 13 bases in the middle. This CDR3 spans 12 amino acids. CDR3 in amino acids: CASSLSEPTQYF. The DNA of the CDR3 is TGTGCCAGCAGTTTGTCGGAGCCCACTCAGTACTTC.

This clonotype was counted many times. The chain recombines TRBV11-1 with TRBJ2-1, with D hard to call. V was pared by 0 bases and J by 0 bases, with 15 bases between. The V gene's germline CDR1 is SGHAT and CDR2 FQDESV (reference sequence). The CDR3 is made up of 18 amino acids. In nucleotides, the CDR3 is TGTGCCAGCAGCTTAGCGAACACAGCCACGAGCTCCTACAATGAGCAGTTCTTC. It translates to CASSLANTATSSYNEQFF.

This clonotype occurred many times. The chain carries TRBV5-5 and TRBJ2-3, with no clear D. The CDR3 loop spans 15 amino acids. V shed 6 bases and J shed 4 bases, with 18 bases lying between them. Germline CDR1 and CDR2: SGHKS and YYEKEE (reference sequence). In DNA form, the CDR3 reads TGTGCCAGCACCGGGTGGGTGGCAGGCGCAGATACGCAGTATTTT. This sequence encodes CASTGWVAGADTQYF. The full variable domain, with the rest looked up from reference TRBV5-5 and TRBJ2-3, is DAGVTQSPTHLIKTRGQQVTLRCSPISGHKSVSWYQQVLGQGPQFIFQYYEKEERGRGNFPDRFSARQFPNYSSELNVNALLLGDSALYLCASTGWVAGADTQYFGPGTRLTVL.

In its sample, this clonotype was seen many times. CDR3 sequence: CASSFYGTGLYNEQFF. The DNA of the CDR3 is TGTGCCAGCAGCTTTTACGGGACAGGGTTATACAATGAGCAGTTCTTC. The rearrangement links TRBV7-9 to TRBJ2-1, with TRBD1 matching over 9 bases. V shed 3 bases and J 4 bases; nucleotides not matched to a gene: 7. Germline assignment: CDR1 SEHNR and CDR2 FQNEAQ (reference sequence). The CDR3 runs 16 residues.

This clonotype was counted ten times or more. The chain combines TRBV20-1 with TRBJ2-3; 8 nucleotides agree with TRBD1. Germline values: CDR1 DFQATT, CDR2 SNEGSKA (reference sequence). The V and J ends lost 0 bases and 8 bases, in that order; junction bases with no gene match: 10. CDR3 size: 15 residues. The DNA of the CDR3 is TGCAGTGCTAGAGATTCGGGCGGACAGGGCGGTACGCAGTATTTT. Translated, it gives CSARDSGGQGGTQYF.

This clonotype was seen ten or more times. This chain uses TRBV24-1 with TRBJ2-5; 7 bases are a match to TRBD1. The CDR3 has 13 amino acids. The germline V gene has CDR1 KGHDR and CDR2 SFDVKD. V shed 4 bases and J 4 bases; nucleotides not matched to a gene: 2. The CDR3 bases are TGTGCCACCAGTGACCGACAGGGAGAGACCCAGTACTTC. It yields the protein CATSDRQGETQYF.

This clonotype was picked up many times. The chain carries TRBV6-1 and TRBJ1-5; D is unresolved. CDR3 length: 14 residues. CDR1 is MNHNS, CDR2 SASEGT, per germline. Trimming took off 3 bases at V and 0 bases at J, with 6 bases between the two ends. In nucleotides, the CDR3 is TGTGCCAGCAGTGAGTCTAATAGCAATCAGCCCCAGCATTTT. It encodes CASSESNSNQPQHF.